This TCR beta chain stems from a study of T-cell memory formation after mild COVID-19. General study results and limits: Researchers found some responding clones in pre-infection memory, a sign that cross-reactive memory joined. The main location of contracting CD4+ clones was CM and EM, and that of contracting CD8+ clones was EMRA. The study found balanced CD4/CD8 in clones contracting day 15 to 85 and a CD4+ lean in later expanders.

Concerning this clonotype: Its specificity is unknown.

V lost 8 bases to trimming and J lost 2 bases, with 13 bases between them. The CDR3 runs to 13 residues. Germline V lookup: CDR1 SGHRS, CDR2 YFSETQ. Employing constant-segment primers, 5'RACE generated TCR alpha and TCR beta cDNA libraries bearing sample barcodes and UMIs. TCRdb re-derived calls from the 5' RACE reads in MiXCR, one entry per CDR3 protein. Among 550,000 to 700,000 distinct CDR3 sequences, about a sixth were seen once, and the ten largest hold 9.5% to 15%. The V call is TRBV5-1, the J call TRBJ1-2; TRBD1 might be the D (6 bases). This TCR was recovered from an adult woman who had mild COVID-19 (a few samples of this study predate the infection). Cell type and time point are not known. Sequenced: PBMCs or a T cell subset sorted from them (not recorded which). The CDR3 DNA reads as TGCGCCAGTACACCGGGACACAACTATGGCTACACCTTC. Translating gives CASTPGHNYGYTF.